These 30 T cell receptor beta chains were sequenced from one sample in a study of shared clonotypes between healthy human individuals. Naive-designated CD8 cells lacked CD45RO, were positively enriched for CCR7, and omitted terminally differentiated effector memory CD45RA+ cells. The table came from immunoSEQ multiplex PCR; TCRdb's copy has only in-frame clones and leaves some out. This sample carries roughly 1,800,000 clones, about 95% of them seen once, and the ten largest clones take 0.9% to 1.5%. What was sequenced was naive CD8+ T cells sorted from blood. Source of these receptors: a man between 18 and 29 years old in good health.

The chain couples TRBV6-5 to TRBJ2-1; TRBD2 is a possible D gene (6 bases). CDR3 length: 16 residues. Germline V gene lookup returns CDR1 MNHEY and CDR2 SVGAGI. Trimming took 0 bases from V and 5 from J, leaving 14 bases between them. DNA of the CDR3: TGTGCCAGCAGTTACTCCCGTGGAGGGGAAGACAATGAGCAGTTCTTC. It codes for CASSYSRGGEDNEQFF.

The CDR3 here is CASSLYQNRGLSNSPLHF. The DNA of the CDR3 is TGTGCCAGCAGCTTGTACCAGAACAGGGGGCTTAGTAATTCACCCCTCCACTTT. V and J are TRBV11-2 and TRBJ1-6, with 9 bases matching TRBD1. This CDR3 region has 18 residues. Per germline, CDR1 SGHAT and CDR2 FQNNGV. Trimming cost V 3 bases and J 6 bases; bases outside gene matches: 12.

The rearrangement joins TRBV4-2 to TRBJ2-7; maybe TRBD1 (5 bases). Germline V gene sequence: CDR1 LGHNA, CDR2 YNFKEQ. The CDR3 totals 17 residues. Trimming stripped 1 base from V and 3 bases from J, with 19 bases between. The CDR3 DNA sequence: TGTGCCAGCAGCCAAGGCGTGGGGTCCGGTCAGGGCTACGAGCAGTACTTC. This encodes CASSQGVGSGQGYEQYF.

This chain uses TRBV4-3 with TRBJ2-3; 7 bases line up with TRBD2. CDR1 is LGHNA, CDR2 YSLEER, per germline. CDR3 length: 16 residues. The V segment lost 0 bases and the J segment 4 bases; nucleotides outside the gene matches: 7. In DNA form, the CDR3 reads TGCGCCAGCAGCCAAGATGGGGCGGGAGAGTCAGATACGCAGTATTTT. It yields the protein CASSQDGAGESDTQYF.

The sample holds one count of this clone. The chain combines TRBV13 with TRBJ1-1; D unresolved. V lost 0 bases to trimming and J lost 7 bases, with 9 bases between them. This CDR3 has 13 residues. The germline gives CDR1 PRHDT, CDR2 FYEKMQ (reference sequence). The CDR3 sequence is CASSLGTTREAFF. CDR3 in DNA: TGTGCCAGCAGCTTAGGTACGACCCGTGAAGCTTTCTTT. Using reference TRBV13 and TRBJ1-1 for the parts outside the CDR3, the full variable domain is AAGVIQSPRHLIKEKRETATLKCYPIPRHDTVYWYQQGPGQDPQFLISFYEKMQSDKGSIPDRFSAQQFSDYHSELNMSSLELGDSALYFCASSLGTTREAFFGQGTRLTVV.

DNA for the CDR3: TGTGCAAGTCGCTTACTGGACTCCTCTGGAAACACCATATATTTT. It yields the protein CASRLLDSSGNTIYF. J is TRBJ1-3 and V is TRBV12-2. TRBV12-2 counts as a pseudogene. The CDR3 is 15 amino acids.

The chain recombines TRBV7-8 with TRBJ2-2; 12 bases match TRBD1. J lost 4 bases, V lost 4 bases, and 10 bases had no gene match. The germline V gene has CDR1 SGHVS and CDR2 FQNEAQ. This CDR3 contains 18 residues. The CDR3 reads CASSYPGQGALGTGELFF. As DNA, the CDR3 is TGTGCCAGCAGCTACCCGGGACAGGGGGCTTTGGGCACCGGGGAGCTGTTTTTT.

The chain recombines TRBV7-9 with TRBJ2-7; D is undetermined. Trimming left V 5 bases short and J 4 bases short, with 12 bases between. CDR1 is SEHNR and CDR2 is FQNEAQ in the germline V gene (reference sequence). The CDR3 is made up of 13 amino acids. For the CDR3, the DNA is TGTGCCAGCAGCCCTCTGACTCCTTACGAGCAGTACTTC. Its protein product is CASSPLTPYEQYF.

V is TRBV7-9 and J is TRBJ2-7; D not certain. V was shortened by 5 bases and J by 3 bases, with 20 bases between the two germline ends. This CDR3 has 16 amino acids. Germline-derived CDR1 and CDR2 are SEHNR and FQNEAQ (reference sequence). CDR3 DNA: TGTGCCAGCAGCGACGCCCGGAGCCTCGGCTACTACGAGCAGTACTTC. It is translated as CASSDARSLGYYEQYF.

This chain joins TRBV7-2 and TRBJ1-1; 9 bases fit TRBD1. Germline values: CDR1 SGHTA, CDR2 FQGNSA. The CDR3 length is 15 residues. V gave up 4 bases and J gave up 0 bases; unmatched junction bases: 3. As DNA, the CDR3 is TGTGCCAGCAGCTCCGGACAGGGGATGAACACTGAAGCTTTCTTT. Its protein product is CASSSGQGMNTEAFF. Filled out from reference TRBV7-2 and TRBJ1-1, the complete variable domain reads GAGVSQSPSNKVTEKGKDVELRCDPISGHTALYWYRQSLGQGLEFLIYFQGNSAPDKSGLPSDRFSAERTGGSVSTLTIQRTQQEDSAVYLCASSSGQGMNTEAFFGQGTRLTVV.

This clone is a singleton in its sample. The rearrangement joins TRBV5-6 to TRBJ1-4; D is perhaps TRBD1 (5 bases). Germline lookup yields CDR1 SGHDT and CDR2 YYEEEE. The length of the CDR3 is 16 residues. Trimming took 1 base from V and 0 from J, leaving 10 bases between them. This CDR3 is CASSLLRGATNEKLFF. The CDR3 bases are TGTGCCAGCAGCTTGCTGCGGGGGGCAACTAATGAAAAACTGTTTTTT.

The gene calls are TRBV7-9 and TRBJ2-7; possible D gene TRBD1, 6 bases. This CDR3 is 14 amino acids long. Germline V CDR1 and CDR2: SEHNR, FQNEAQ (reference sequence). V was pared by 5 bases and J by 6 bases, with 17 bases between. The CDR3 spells CASSPPTGPLEQYF. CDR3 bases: TGTGCCAGCAGCCCCCCGACAGGTCCCCTCGAGCAGTACTTC. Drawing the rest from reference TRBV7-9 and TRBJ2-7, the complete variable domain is DTGVSQNPRHKITKRGQNVTFRCDPISEHNRLYWYRQTLGQGPEFLTYFQNEAQLEKSRLLSDRFSAERPKGSFSTLEIQRTEQGDSAMYLCASSPPTGPLEQYFGPGTRLTVT.

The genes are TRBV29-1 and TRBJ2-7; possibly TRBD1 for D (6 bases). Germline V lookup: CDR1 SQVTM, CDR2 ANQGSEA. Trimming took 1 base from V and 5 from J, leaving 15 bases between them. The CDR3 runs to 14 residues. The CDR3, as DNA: TGCAGCGTTGAAGTATCAGGGGTTATAGACGAGCAGTACTTC. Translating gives CSVEVSGVIDEQYF.

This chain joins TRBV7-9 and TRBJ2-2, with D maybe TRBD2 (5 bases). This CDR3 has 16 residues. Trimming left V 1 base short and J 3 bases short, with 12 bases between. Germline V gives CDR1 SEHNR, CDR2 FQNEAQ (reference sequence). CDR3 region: CASSLEVGVDTGELFF. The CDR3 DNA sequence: TGTGCCAGCAGCTTAGAGGTGGGAGTAGACACCGGGGAGCTGTTTTTT. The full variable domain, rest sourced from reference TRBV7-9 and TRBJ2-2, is DTGVSQNPRHKITKRGQNVTFRCDPISEHNRLYWYRQTLGQGPEFLTYFQNEAQLEKSRLLSDRFSAERPKGSFSTLEIQRTEQGDSAMYLCASSLEVGVDTGELFFGEGSRLTVL.

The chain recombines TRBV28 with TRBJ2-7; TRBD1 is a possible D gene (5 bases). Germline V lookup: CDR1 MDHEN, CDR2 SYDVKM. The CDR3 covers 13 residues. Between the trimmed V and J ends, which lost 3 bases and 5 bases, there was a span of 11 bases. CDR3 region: CASSFPRVDEQYF. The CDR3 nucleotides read TGTGCCAGCAGTTTTCCCAGGGTCGACGAGCAGTACTTC.

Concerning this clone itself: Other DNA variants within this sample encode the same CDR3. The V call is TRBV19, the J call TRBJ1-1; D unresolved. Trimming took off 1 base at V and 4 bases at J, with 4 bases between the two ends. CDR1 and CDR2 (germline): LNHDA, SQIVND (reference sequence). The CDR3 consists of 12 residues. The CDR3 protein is CASSIGSTEAFF. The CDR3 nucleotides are TGTGCCAGTAGTATAGGGAGCACTGAAGCTTTCTTT.

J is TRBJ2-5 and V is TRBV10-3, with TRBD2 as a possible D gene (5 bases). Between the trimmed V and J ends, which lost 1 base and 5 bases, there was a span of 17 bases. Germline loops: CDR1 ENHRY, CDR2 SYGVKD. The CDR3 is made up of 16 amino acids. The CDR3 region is CAISECRMWERETQYF. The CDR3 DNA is TGTGCCATCAGTGAGTGTCGCATGTGGGAGCGGGAGACCCAGTACTTC.

CDR3 nucleotides: TGTGCCAGCAGCTCCCCCTTGGGGGGTAGCTCCTACAATGAGCAGTTCTTC. Its translation is CASSSPLGGSSYNEQFF. The chain uses TRBV7-9 and TRBJ2-1; possible D gene TRBD2, 6 bases. Deletions cut 4 bases from V and 0 bases from J, with 16 bases between. This CDR3 has 17 residues. Per germline, CDR1 SEHNR and CDR2 FQNEAQ (reference sequence). Full variable domain (missing parts from reference TRBV7-9 and TRBJ2-1): DTGVSQNPRHKITKRGQNVTFRCDPISEHNRLYWYRQTLGQGPEFLTYFQNEAQLEKSRLLSDRFSAERPKGSFSTLEIQRTEQGDSAMYLCASSSPLGGSSYNEQFFGPGTRLTVL.

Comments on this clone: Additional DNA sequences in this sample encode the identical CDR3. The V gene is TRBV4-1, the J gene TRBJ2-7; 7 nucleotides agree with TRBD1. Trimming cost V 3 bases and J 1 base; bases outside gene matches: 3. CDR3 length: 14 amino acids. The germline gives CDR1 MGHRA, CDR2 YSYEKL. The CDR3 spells CASSQTGSSYEQYF. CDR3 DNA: TGCGCCAGCAGCCAGACAGGGTCTTCCTACGAGCAGTACTTC.

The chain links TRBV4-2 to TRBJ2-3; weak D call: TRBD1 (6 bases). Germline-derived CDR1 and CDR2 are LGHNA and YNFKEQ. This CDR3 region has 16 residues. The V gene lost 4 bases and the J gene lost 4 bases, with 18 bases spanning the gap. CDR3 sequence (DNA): TGTGCCAGCAGCCCTACAGGGTGGGGTGCAGCAGATACGCAGTATTTT. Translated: CASSPTGWGAADTQYF.

CDR3 sequence reads: CAWRVLRDSGYTF. The CDR3 DNA reads TGTGCCTGGAGGGTCCTAAGGGACAGTGGCTACACCTTC. The chain is built from TRBV30 and TRBJ1-2, with 7 bases that match TRBD1. Germline assignment: CDR1 GTSNPN and CDR2 SVGIG (reference sequence). The CDR3 spans 13 residues. After removal of 3 bases from V and 7 bases from J, the junction contained 8 bases not matched to a gene.

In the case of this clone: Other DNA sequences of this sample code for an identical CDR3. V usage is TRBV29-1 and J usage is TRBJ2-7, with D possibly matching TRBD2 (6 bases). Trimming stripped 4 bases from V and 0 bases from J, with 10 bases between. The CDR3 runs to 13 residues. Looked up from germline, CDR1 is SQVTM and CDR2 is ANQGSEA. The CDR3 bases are TGCAGCGTTGCTCCCGGGGGCTCCTACGAGCAGTACTTC. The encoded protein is CSVAPGGSYEQYF.

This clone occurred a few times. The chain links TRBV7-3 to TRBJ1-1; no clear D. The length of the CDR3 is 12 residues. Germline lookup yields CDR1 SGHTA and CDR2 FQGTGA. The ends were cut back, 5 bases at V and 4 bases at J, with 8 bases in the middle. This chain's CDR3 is CASSPDGTEAFF. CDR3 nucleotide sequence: TGTGCCAGCAGCCCCGATGGCACTGAAGCTTTCTTT.

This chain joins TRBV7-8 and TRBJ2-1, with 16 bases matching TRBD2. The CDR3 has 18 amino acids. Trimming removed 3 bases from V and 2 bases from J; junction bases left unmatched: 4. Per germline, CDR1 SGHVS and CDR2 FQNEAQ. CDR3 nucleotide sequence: TGTGCCAGCAGCTTGGGACTAGCGGGGGGGCCTCCCTACAATGAGCAGTTCTTC. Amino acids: CASSLGLAGGPPYNEQFF.

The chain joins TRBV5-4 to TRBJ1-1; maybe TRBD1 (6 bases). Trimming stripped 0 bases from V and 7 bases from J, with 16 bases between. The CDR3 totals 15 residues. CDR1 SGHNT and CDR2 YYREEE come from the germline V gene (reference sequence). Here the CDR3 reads CASSLVEGEKGEAFF. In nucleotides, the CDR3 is TGTGCCAGCAGCTTGGTAGAGGGGGAAAAGGGTGAAGCTTTCTTT.

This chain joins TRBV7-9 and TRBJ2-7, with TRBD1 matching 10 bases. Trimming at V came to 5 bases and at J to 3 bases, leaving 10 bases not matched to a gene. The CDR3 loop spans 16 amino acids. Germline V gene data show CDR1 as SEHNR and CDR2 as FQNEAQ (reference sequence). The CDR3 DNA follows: TGTGCCAGCAGCCCGGGACAGGGGTTGTTCCTCTACGAGCAGTACTTC. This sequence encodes CASSPGQGLFLYEQYF.

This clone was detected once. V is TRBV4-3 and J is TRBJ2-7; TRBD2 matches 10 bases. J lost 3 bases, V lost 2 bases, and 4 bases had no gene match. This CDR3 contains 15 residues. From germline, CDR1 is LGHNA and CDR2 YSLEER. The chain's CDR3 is CASSQILAGLYEQYF. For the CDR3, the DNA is TGCGCCAGCAGCCAAATACTAGCGGGACTCTACGAGCAGTACTTC.

The CDR3: CASSPRLEYQETQYF. CDR3 coding DNA: TGTGCCAGCAGCCCGAGACTAGAGTACCAAGAGACCCAGTACTTC. The rearrangement joins TRBV7-9 to TRBJ2-5; a possible D gene is TRBD2 (6 bases). Germline loops: CDR1 SEHNR, CDR2 FQNEAQ (reference sequence). Trimming shortened V by 5 bases and J by 0 bases, and 13 bases separated the two germline ends. The CDR3 covers 15 residues.

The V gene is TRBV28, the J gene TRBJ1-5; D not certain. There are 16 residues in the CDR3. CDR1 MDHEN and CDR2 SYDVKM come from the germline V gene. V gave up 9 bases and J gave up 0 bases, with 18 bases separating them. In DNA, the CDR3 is TGTGCCAGTCGTGCCCAGCGATCAAATAGCAATCAGCCCCAGCATTTT. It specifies CASRAQRSNSNQPQHF.

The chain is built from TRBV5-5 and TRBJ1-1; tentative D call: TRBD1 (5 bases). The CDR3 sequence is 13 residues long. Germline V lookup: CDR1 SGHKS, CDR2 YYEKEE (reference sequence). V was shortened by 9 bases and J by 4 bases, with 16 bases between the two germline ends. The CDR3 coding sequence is TGTGCCACCGCGCCCAGGGACGGCACTGAAGCTTTCTTT. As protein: CATAPRDGTEAFF.